The rows below give T cell receptor beta chains drawn from one sample of a study of blood T cell repertoires in COVID-19. Only in-frame clones appear in the TCRdb table, and some are missing; sequencing was by immunoSEQ multiplex PCR. The top ten hold more than 5% of the sample, which has 98,000 or so clones, roughly nine tenths seen once. The sample comprised peripheral blood. The receptors originated from a man between 60 and 75 years old with COVID-19, enrolled during active disease. Each CDR3 is given with its conserved first and last residue. The D gene is left open where the match is weak. Clone size is given for some rows only: seen once, a few or many times, or a class if the clone is expanded.

TRBJ2-1 | TRBD2 | TRBV12-5 | once | CASGLPIAGGSPGNEQFF | TGTGCTAGTGGTTTACCAATAGCGGGAGGCTCTCCTGGGAATGAGCAGTTCTTC
TRBJ2-6 | . | TRBV7-9 | . | CASSLREEMVNVLTF | TGTGCCAGCAGCTTAAGGGAGGAAATGGTCAACGTCCTGACTTTC
TRBJ2-3 | TRBD2 | TRBV6-2/TRBV6-3 | . | CASSRLAGTDTQYF | TGTGCCAGCAGCCGACTAGCAGGCACAGATACGCAGTATTTT
TRBJ2-2 | TRBD1 | TRBV7-9 | . | CASRRTGDKSGELFF | TGTGCCAGCAGACGGACAGGGGATAAATCCGGGGAGCTGTTTTTT
TRBJ2-7 | . | TRBV5-1 | . | CASSFGGVGTYEQYF | TGCGCCAGCAGCTTTGGTGGAGTGGGTACCTACGAGCAGTACTTC
TRBJ2-7 | . | TRBV11-3 | . | CASSFGQPYEQYF | TGTGCCAGCAGCTTTGGGCAGCCCTACGAGCAGTACTTC
TRBJ1-1 | . | TRBV9 | . | CASSGPEGAFF | TGTGCCAGCAGTGGCCCTGAGGGAGCTTTCTTT
TRBJ2-3 | . | TRBV28 | . | CASSLPGLDTQYF | TGTGCCAGCAGTTTACCAGGGCTGGATACGCAGTATTTT
TRBJ2-7 | . | TRBV27 | . | CASSLSGTFYEQYF | TGTGCCAGCAGTTTGTCCGGGACATTCTACGAGCAGTACTTC
TRBJ1-3 | . | TRBV28 | . | CASSFYLNRSYSGNTIYF | TGTGCCAGCAGTTTCTACCTGAACAGGTCCTACTCTGGAAACACCATATATTTT
TRBJ2-7 | TRBD1 | TRBV5-1 | . | CASSAQADRGYEQYF | TGCGCCAGCAGCGCCCAGGCGGACAGGGGCTACGAGCAGTACTTC
TRBJ2-3 | . | TRBV7-9 | . | CASSPLGVGDTQYF | TGTGCCAGCAGCCCCCTGGGCGTCGGAGATACGCAGTATTTT
TRBJ1-4 | TRBD1 | TRBV27 | . | CASSYRQGEEKLFF | TGTGCCAGCAGTTACCGACAGGGCGAAGAAAAACTGTTTTTT
TRBJ1-2 | . | TRBV7-9 | . | CASSLGANYGYTF | TGTGCCAGCAGTTTAGGGGCAAACTATGGCTACACCTTC
TRBJ1-4 | TRBD1 | TRBV28 | . | CASSPPDRDGEKLFF | TGTGCCAGCAGTCCCCCCGACAGGGATGGTGAAAAACTGTTTTTT
TRBJ1-1 | . | TRBV9 | . | CASSVDQGRATEAFF | TGTGCCAGCAGCGTAGATCAGGGGAGGGCCACTGAAGCTTTCTTT
TRBJ2-1 | . | TRBV5-8 | . | CASSPGRDAYNEQFF | TGTGCCAGCAGCCCCGGTCGGGATGCCTACAATGAGCAGTTCTTC
TRBJ2-5 | TRBD2 | TRBV13 | . | CASSPLTSFSQETQYF | TGTGCCAGCAGCCCGCTGACTAGCTTCTCCCAAGAGACCCAGTACTTC
TRBJ2-1 | TRBD2 | TRBV9 | . | CASSVGSSGYNEQFF | TGTGCCAGCAGCGTAGGGTCTAGCGGGTACAATGAGCAGTTCTTC
TRBJ2-6 | . | TRBV5-1 | once | CASSLGGESGANVLTF | TGCGCCAGCAGCTTGGGGGGCGAGTCTGGGGCCAACGTCCTGACTTTC
TRBJ1-4 | TRBD1 | TRBV19 | . | CASSGPGQGDEKLFF | TGTGCCAGTAGTGGCCCGGGACAGGGGGATGAAAAACTGTTTTTT
TRBJ1-1 | . | TRBV2 | . | CASAPEANTEAFF | TGTGCCAGTGCCCCGGAGGCGAACACTGAAGCTTTCTTT
TRBJ1-5 | TRBD1 | TRBV20-1 | . | CSASSTGDNQPQHF | TGCAGTGCTAGTTCAACAGGGGATAATCAGCCCCAGCATTTT
TRBJ2-7 | . | TRBV7-3 | . | CASSLSVIGGSTGYEQYF | TGTGCCAGCAGCTTATCGGTAATCGGCGGGAGTACAGGGTACGAGCAGTACTTC
TRBJ1-3 | TRBD1 | TRBV5-1 | . | CASSLMTGTNTIYF | TGCGCCAGCAGCCTTATGACAGGGACAAACACCATATATTTT
TRBJ2-3 | . | TRBV28 | . | CASSERVSSTDTQYF | TGTGCCAGCAGCGAGCGGGTTTCTAGCACAGATACGCAGTATTTT
TRBJ2-1 | . | TRBV18 | . | CASSPAGSPNEQFF | TGTGCCAGCTCACCAGCTGGGAGTCCCAATGAGCAGTTCTTC
TRBJ1-3 | . | TRBV9 | few | CASSPTGNSGNTIYF | TGTGCCAGCAGCCCCACTGGTAACTCTGGAAACACCATATATTTT
TRBJ2-7 | TRBD1 | TRBV6-6 | . | CASSHSSTGVFHEQYF | TGTGCCAGCAGTCACAGCTCGACAGGGGTTTTTCACGAGCAGTACTTC
TRBJ2-1 | . | TRBV7-6 | . | CASSLSPLARTNEQFF | TGTGCCAGCAGCTTATCCCCCCTAGCTCGAACGAATGAGCAGTTCTTC
TRBJ2-7 | TRBD1 | TRBV9 | . | CASSVGQGAGEQYF | TGTGCCAGCAGCGTAGGACAGGGGGCTGGCGAGCAGTACTTC
TRBJ2-1 | . | TRBV6-2/TRBV6-3 | . | CASSRTSSGEQFF | TGTGCCAGCAGCCGCACTAGCTCCGGGGAGCAGTTCTTC
TRBJ2-7 | . | TRBV18 | . | CASSPPAGLTYEQYF | TGTGCCAGCTCACCACCGGCAGGGCTAACCTACGAGCAGTACTTC
TRBJ2-1 | TRBD2 | TRBV7-9 | . | CASSSSLRGSSYNEQFF | TGTGCCAGCAGCTCCTCCCTGCGGGGGAGCTCCTACAATGAGCAGTTCTTC
TRBJ1-4 | TRBD1 | TRBV6-5 | . | CASRGQTTNEKLFF | TGTGCCAGCAGGGGACAGACAACTAATGAAAAACTGTTTTTT
TRBJ2-3 | TRBD1 | TRBV27 | once | CASSSLDREGADTQYF | TGTGCCAGCAGTTCACTCGACAGGGAAGGTGCAGATACGCAGTATTTT
TRBJ2-7 | TRBD1 | TRBV2 | . | CASSPRDRGYEQYF | TGTGCCAGCAGCCCCCGGGACAGGGGGTACGAGCAGTACTTC
TRBJ1-1 | . | TRBV11-3 | few | CASSRVYLKNTEAFF | TGTGCCAGCAGCCGCGTCTATCTCAAGAACACTGAAGCTTTCTTT
TRBJ2-7 | TRBD2 | TRBV5-8 | few | CASSSRLAYSYEQYF | TGTGCCAGCAGCTCCCGACTAGCTTACTCCTACGAGCAGTACTTC
TRBJ2-7 | TRBD1 | TRBV14 | . | CASSQEGGRDRFRYEQYF | TGTGCCAGCAGCCAAGAAGGGGGTAGGGACAGGTTCCGGTACGAGCAGTACTTC
TRBJ2-4 | . | TRBV7-9 | . | CASSLELAKNIQYF | TGTGCCAGCAGCTTAGAGCTAGCCAAAAACATTCAGTACTTC
TRBJ2-3 | . | TRBV4-1 | . | CASSQDPGEARDTQYF | TGCGCCAGCAGCCAAGATCCGGGGGAGGCCCGGGATACGCAGTATTTT
TRBJ1-2 | . | TRBV19 | . | CASNKGGANYGYTF | TGTGCCAGTAATAAGGGAGGAGCTAACTATGGCTACACCTTC
TRBJ2-7 | . | TRBV3-1/TRBV3-2 | . | CASSQSRSTYEQYF | TGTGCCAGCAGCCAATCCAGGTCCACCTACGAGCAGTACTTC
TRBJ2-3 | TRBD2 | TRBV24-1 | once | CATSYSGRAPDTQYF | TGTGCCACCAGCTACAGCGGGAGGGCCCCAGATACGCAGTATTTT
TRBJ2-7 | TRBD1 | TRBV6-2/TRBV6-3 | . | CASSQNRGGEQYF | TGTGCCAGCAGCCAAAACAGGGGCGGCGAGCAGTACTTC
TRBJ1-4 | . | TRBV2 | . | CASSGDSQGEKLFF | TGTGCCAGCAGTGGGGACTCCCAAGGAGAAAAACTGTTTTTT
TRBJ2-1 | . | TRBV11-2 | . | CASRERKWESHNEQFF | TGTGCCAGCAGGGAACGGAAGTGGGAGTCCCACAATGAGCAGTTCTTC
TRBJ2-7 | . | TRBV5-1 | . | CASSLTRNYEQYF | TGCGCCAGCAGCCTCACTAGAAACTACGAGCAGTACTTC
TRBJ2-3 | TRBD2 | TRBV3-1/TRBV3-2 | . | CASRGTSGSGIDTQYF | TGTGCCAGCAGAGGGACTAGCGGGAGTGGGATAGATACGCAGTATTTT
TRBJ2-2 | . | TRBV19 | . | CASSSGTINTGELFF | TGTGCCAGTAGCTCGGGGACAATAAACACCGGGGAGCTGTTTTTT
TRBJ1-1 | . | TRBV4-1 | . | CASSSRTGGHTEAFF | TGCGCCAGCAGCTCCCGGACGGGAGGACACACTGAAGCTTTCTTT
TRBJ2-7 | TRBD2 | TRBV5-1 | . | CASSLAGTSAEHVYEQYF | TGCGCCAGCAGCTTGGCCGGGACTAGCGCGGAGCATGTCTACGAGCAGTACTTC
TRBJ1-5 | . | TRBV25-1 | . | CASSPSIGENQPQHF | TGTGCCAGCAGTCCCAGCATAGGGGAAAATCAGCCCCAGCATTTT
TRBJ2-7 | TRBD1 | TRBV19 | few | CASSNQGQARRYF | TGTGCCAGTAGTAACCAGGGACAGGCCAGGAGGTACTTC
TRBJ2-3 | . | TRBV7-9 | . | CASSLVEHTDTQYF | TGTGCCAGCAGCTTAGTAGAGCACACAGATACGCAGTATTTT